This TCR beta chain was recovered during a study of cytomegalovirus exposure and HLA in healthy donors. Looking at the study overall: Approximately 190 million T cells yielded approximately 100 million unique TCR beta sequences, as an earlier analysis found.

In the case of this clone: Its target is unknown.

Findings of the study overall: Accurate prediction of HLA-A and HLA-B alleles (for most subjects) was reportedly achieved from TCR beta sequences. Cytomegalovirus-associated TCR beta chains were listed, numbering 150 to 200. Near-uniform donor sequencing depth was presumed by presence/absence analyses.

The V gene's germline CDR1 is PRHDT and CDR2 FYEKMQ (reference sequence). This CDR3 comprises 16 residues. V gave up 7 bases and J gave up 7 bases; unmatched junction bases: 12. PCR involved 60 Vbeta and 13 Jbeta primers. The method was immunoSEQ multiplex PCR; TCRdb's version includes in-frame clones alone and lacks a portion of them. The table lists under 150,000 clones, under 90% of them singletons, with over 2.5% in the top ten. This chain uses TRBV13 with TRBJ2-1, with TRBD2 matching 11 bases. Sequencing input: PBMCs. The sequence came from a male donor in good health and CMV-seronegative. This CDR3 reads CASITATSGSQNEQFF. The CDR3 DNA reads as TGTGCCAGCATCACCGCCACTAGCGGGAGTCAGAATGAGCAGTTCTTC.